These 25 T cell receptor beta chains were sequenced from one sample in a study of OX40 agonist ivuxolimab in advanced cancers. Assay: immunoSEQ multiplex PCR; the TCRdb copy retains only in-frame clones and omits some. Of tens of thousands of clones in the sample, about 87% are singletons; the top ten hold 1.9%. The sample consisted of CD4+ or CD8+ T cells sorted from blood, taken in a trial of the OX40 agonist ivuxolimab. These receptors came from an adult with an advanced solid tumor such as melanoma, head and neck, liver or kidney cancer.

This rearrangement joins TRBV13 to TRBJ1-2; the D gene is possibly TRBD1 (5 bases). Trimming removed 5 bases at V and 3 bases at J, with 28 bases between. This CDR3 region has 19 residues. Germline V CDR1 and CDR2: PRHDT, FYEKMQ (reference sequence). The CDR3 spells CASSLRPERWDRRDYGYTF. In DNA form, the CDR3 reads TGTGCCAGCAGCCTTAGGCCCGAACGTTGGGACCGGCGGGACTATGGCTACACCTTC.

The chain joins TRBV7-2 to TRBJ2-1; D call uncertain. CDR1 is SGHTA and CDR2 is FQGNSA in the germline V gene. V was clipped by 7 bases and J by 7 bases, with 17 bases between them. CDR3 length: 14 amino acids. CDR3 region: CASTRLDSWNEQFF. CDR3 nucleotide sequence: TGTGCCAGCACCCGCCTAGACTCCTGGAATGAGCAGTTCTTC. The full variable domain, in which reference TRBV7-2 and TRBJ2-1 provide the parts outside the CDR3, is GAGVSQSPSNKVTEKGKDVELRCDPISGHTALYWYRQSLGQGLEFLIYFQGNSAPDKSGLPSDRFSAERTGGSVSTLTIQRTQQEDSAVYLCASTRLDSWNEQFFGPGTRLTVL.

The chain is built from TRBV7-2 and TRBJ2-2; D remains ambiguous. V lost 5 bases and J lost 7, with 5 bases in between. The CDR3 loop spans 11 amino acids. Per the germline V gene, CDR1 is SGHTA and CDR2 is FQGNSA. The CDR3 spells CASSALGELFF. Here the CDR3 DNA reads TGTGCCAGCAGCGCACTCGGGGAGCTGTTTTTT.

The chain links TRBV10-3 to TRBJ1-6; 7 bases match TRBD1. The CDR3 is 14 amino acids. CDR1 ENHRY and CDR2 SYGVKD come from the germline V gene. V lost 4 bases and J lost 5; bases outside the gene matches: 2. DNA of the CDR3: TGTGCCATCAGTGGGACAGGTCATAATTCACCCCTCCACTTT. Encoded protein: CAISGTGHNSPLHF.

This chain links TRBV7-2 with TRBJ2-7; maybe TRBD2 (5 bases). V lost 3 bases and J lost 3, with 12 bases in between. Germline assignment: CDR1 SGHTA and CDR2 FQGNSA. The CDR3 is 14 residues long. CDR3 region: CASSFGTGVYEQYF. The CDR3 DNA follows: TGTGCCAGCAGCTTTGGAACCGGGGTCTACGAGCAGTACTTC.

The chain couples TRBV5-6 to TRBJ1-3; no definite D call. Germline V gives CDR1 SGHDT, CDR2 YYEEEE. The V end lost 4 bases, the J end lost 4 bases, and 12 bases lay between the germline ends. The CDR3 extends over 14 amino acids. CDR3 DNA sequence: TGTGCCAGCAGCATATGGCGGGGAGGAAACACCATATATTTT. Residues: CASSIWRGGNTIYF. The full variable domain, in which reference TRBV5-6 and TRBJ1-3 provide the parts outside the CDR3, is DAGVTQSPTHLIKTRGQQVTLRCSPKSGHDTVSWYQQALGQGPQFIFQYYEEEERQRGNFPDRFSGHQFPNYSSELNVNALLLGDSALYLCASSIWRGGNTIYFGEGSWLTVV.

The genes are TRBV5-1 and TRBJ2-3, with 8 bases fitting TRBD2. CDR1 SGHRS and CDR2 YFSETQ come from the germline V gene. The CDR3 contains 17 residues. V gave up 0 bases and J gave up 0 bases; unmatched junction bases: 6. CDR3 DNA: TGCGCCAGCAGCTTGGAAGGGTCTAGCGGGAGCACAGATACGCAGTATTTT. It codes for CASSLEGSSGSTDTQYF.

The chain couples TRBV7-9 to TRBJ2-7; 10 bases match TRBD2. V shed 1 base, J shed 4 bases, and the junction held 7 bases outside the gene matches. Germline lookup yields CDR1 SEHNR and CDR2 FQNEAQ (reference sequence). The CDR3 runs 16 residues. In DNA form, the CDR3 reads TGTGCCAGCAGCTTAGTGGCTAGCGGGAGTCAGTACGAGCAGTACTTC. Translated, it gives CASSLVASGSQYEQYF.

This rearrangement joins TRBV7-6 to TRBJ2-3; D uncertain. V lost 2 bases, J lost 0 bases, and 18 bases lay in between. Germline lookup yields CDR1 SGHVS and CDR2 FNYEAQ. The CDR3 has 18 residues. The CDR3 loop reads CASSLLLPSASSTDTQYF. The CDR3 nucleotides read TGTGCCAGCAGCTTACTACTACCCAGCGCATCTAGCACAGATACGCAGTATTTT.

The CDR3 region is CASSEGSGRAFF. DNA for the CDR3: TGTGCCAGCAGTGAAGGGTCGGGGCGAGCTTTCTTT. The J gene is TRBJ1-1, the V gene TRBV2, with a tentative D call TRBD1 (5 bases). Between the trimmed V and J ends, which lost 1 base and 10 bases, there was a span of 10 bases. CDR1 is SNHLY, CDR2 FYNNEI, per germline. This CDR3 has 12 residues.

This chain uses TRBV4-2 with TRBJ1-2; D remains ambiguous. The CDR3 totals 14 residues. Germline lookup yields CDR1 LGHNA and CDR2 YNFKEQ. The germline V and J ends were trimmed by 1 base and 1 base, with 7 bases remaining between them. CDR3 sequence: CASSQASDNYGYTF. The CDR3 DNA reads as TGTGCCAGCAGCCAAGCGTCGGATAACTATGGCTACACCTTC.

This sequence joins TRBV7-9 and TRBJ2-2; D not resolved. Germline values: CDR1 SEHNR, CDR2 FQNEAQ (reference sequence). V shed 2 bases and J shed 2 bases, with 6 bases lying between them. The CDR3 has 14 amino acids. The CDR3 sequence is CASSLSYNTGELFF. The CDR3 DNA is TGTGCCAGCAGCTTATCGTATAACACCGGGGAGCTGTTTTTT.

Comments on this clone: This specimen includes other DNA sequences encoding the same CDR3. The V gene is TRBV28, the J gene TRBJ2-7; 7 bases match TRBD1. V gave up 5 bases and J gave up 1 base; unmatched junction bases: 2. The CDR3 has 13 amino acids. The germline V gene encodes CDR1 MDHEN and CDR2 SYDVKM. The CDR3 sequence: CASSRDSSYEQYF. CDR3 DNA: TGTGCCAGCAGTAGGGACAGTTCCTACGAGCAGTACTTC. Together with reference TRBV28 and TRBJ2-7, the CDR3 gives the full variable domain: DVKVTQSSRYLVKRTGEKVFLECVQDMDHENMFWYRQDPGLGLRLIYFSYDVKMKEKGDIPEGYSVSREKKERFSLILESASTNQTSMYLCASSRDSSYEQYFGPGTRLTVT.

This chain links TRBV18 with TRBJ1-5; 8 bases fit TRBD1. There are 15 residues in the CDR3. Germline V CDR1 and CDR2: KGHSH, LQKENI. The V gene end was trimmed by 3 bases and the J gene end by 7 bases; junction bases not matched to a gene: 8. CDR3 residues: CASSPDRGVGQPQHF. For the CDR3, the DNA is TGTGCCAGCTCACCCGACAGGGGAGTGGGGCAGCCCCAGCATTTT.

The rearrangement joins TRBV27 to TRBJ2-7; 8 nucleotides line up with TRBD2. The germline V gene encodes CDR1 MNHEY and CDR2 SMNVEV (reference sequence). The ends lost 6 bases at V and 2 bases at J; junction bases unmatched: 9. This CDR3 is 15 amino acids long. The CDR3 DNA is TGTGCCAGCAGGCCCGGGCTAGCGGGTACCTACGAGCAGTACTTC. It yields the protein CASRPGLAGTYEQYF.

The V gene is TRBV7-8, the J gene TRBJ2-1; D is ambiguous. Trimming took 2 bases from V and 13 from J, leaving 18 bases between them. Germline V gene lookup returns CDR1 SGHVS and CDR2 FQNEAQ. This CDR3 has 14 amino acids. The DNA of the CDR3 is TGTGCCAGCAGCTTAATGATGCAAGGGAATAGTCAGTTCTTC. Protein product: CASSLMMQGNSQFF.

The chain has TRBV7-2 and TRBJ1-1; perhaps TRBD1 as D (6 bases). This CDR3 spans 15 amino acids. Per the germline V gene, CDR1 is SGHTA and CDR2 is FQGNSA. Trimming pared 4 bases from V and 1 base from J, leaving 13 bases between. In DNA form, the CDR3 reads TGTGCCAGCAGCTCACAAGGGGGTCCGAACACTGAAGCTTTCTTT. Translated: CASSSQGGPNTEAFF.

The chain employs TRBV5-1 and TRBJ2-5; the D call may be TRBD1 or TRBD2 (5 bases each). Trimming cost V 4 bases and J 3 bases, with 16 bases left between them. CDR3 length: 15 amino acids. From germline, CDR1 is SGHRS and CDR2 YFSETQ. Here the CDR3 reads CASSPGTAGEETQYF. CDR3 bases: TGCGCCAGCAGCCCCGGGACGGCCGGAGAAGAGACCCAGTACTTC. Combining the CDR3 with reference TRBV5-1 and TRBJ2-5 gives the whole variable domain KAGVTQTPRYLIKTRGQQVTLSCSPISGHRSVSWYQQTPGQGLQFLFEYFSETQRNKGNFPGRFSGRQFSNSRSEMNVSTLELGDSALYLCASSPGTAGEETQYFGPGTRLLVL.

The CDR3: CASTPELYSGNTIYF. The CDR3 DNA reads as TGTGCCAGCACCCCCGAGTTATACTCTGGAAACACCATATATTTT. V usage is TRBV6-6 and J usage is TRBJ1-3; D gene ambiguous. V was trimmed by 7 bases and J by 0 bases, leaving 13 bases between them. The CDR3 is 15 residues long. Germline V CDR1 and CDR2: MNHNY, SVGAGI (reference sequence).

This CDR3 is CASSLRRNTGELFF. For the CDR3, the DNA is TGCGCCAGCAGCTTGAGGAGGAACACCGGGGAGCTGTTTTTT. The V call is TRBV5-1, the J call TRBJ2-2; D is unclear. CDR1 and CDR2 from the germline V gene are SGHRS and YFSETQ. Trimming removed 1 base at V and 1 base at J, with 5 bases between. The CDR3 runs 14 residues.

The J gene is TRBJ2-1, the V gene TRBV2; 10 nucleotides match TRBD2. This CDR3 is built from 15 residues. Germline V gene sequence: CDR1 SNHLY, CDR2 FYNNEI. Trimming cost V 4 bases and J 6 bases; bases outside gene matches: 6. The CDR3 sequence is CASSGRLAGANEQFF. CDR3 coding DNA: TGTGCCAGCAGTGGGAGGCTAGCGGGGGCCAATGAGCAGTTCTTC.

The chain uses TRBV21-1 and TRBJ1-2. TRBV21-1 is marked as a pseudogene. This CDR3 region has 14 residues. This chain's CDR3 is CASSRGRGRNGYTF. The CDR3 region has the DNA TGTGCCAGCAGCAGGGGGCGGGGGCGCAACGGCTACACCTTC.

The CDR3 DNA follows: TGTGCCAGCAGCTTTCAGGGACAGACCTACGAGCAGTACTTC. Translating gives CASSFQGQTYEQYF. The V and J genes are TRBV13 and TRBJ2-7, with TRBD1 matching over 7 bases. The germline V gene encodes CDR1 PRHDT and CDR2 FYEKMQ (reference sequence). Trimming at V came to 3 bases and at J to 2 bases, leaving 4 bases not matched to a gene. The CDR3 loop spans 14 amino acids.

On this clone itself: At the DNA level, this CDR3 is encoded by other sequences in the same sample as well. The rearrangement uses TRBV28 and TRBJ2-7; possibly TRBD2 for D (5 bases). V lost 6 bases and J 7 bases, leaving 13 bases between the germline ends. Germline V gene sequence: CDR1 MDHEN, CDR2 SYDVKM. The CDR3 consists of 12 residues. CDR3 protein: CASSPVGREQYF. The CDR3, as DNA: TGTGCCAGCAGCCCCGTTGGGAGAGAGCAGTACTTC.

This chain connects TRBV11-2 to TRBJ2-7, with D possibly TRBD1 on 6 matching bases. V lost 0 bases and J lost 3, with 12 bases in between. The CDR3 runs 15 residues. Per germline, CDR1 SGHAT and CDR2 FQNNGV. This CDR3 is CASSLDGDIVYEQYF. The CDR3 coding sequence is TGTGCCAGCAGCTTAGATGGGGACATCGTCTACGAGCAGTACTTC.